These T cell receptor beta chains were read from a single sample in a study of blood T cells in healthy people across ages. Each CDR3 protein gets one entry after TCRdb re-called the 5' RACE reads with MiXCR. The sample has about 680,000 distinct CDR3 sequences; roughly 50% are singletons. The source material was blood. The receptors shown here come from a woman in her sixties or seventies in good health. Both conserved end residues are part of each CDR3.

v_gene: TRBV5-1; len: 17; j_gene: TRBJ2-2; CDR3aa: CASSLAPGTGNTGELFF
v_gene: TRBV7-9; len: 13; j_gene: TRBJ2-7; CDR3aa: CASRRGDYNEQYF
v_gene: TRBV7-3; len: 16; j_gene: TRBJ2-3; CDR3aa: CASSFGGRPSTDTQYF
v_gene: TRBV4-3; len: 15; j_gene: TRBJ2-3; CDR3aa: CASSRTSGNTDTQYF
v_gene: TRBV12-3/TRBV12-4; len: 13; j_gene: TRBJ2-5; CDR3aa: CASRKVGVETQYF
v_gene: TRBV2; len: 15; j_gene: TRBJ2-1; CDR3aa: CASSETGTPYNEHFF
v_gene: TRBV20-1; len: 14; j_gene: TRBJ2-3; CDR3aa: CSARGGRASDTQYF
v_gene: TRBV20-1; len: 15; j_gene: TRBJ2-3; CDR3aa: CSYSRLAGGGDTQYF
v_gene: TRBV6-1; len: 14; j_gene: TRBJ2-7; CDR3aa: CASSEGSLGYEQYF
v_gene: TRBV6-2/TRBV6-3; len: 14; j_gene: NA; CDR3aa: CAIDGGLTYNEQYF
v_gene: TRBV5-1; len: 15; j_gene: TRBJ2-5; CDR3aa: CASSLQGGQQETQYF
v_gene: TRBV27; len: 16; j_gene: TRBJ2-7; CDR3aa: CASSLLPSGANSEQYF
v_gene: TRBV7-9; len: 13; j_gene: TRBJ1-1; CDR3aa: CASSLLGHTEAFF
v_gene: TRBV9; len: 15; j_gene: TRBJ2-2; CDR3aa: CASSPPGPNTGELFF
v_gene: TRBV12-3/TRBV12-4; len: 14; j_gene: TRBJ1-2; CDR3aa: CASTPDQQHYGYTF
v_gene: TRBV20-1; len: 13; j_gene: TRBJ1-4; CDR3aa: CSARHATNEKLFF
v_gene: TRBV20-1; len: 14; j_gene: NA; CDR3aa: CSAPRLAGASEQYF
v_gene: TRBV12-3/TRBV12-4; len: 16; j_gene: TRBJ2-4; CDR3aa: CASSPTGSGAKNIQYF
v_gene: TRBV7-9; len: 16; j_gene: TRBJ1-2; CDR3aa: CASSSDRGSGAYGYTF
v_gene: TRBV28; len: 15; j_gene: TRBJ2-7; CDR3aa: CASSPTFGTTYEQYF
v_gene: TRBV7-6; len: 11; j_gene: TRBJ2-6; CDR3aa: CASSGANVLTF
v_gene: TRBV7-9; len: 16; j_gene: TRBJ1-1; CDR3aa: CASSSSPYWADTEAFF
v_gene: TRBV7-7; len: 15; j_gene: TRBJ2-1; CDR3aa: CASSPSLTRNNEQFF
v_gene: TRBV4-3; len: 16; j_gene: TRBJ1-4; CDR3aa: CASSRNVADSNEKLFF
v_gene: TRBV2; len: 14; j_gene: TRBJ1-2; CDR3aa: CASSPGQGTYGYTF
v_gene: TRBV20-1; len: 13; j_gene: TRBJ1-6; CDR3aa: CSAPDRVNSPLHF
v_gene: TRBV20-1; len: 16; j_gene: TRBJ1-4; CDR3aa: CSASGGQGSTNEKLFF
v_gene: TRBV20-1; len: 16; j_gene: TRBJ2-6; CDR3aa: CSASVGETDGANVLTF
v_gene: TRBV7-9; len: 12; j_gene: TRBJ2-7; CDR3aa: CASSPGTPEQYF
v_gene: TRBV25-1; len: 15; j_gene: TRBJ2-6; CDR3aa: CASSGRQPGANVLTF
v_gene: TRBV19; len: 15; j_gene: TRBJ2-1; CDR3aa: CASSIDRRGYNEQFF
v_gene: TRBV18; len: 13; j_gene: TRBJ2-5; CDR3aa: CASSPPGAETQYF
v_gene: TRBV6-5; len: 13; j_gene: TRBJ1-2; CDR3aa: CASGQTGEGGYTF
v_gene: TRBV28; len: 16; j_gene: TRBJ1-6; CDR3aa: CAILQRGSSYNSPLHF
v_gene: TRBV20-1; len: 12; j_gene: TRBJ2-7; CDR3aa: CSVAGRAYEQYF
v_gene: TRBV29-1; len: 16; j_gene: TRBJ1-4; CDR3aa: CSVEGQQAATNEKLFF
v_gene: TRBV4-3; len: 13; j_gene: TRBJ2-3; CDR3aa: CASSQDLGDTQYF
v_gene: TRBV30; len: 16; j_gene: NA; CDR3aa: CARSTDRAFDKNIQYF
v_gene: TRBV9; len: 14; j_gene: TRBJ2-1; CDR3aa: CASTAAGEYNEQFF
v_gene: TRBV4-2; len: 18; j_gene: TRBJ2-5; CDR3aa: CASSKGTSGRGPQETQYF
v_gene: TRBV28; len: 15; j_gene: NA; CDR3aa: CASTYGGYRGYEQYF
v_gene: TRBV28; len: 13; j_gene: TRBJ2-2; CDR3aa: CASSLDIGGELFF
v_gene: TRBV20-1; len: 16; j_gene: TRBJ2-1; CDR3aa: CSARDRLAGAYNEQFF
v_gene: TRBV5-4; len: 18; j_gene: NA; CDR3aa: CASSSPTGVKERFHEQYF
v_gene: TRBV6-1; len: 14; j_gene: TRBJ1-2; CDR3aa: CASSPGTGRQGYTF
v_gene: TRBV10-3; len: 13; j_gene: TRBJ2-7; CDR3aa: CATGAGGTYEQYF
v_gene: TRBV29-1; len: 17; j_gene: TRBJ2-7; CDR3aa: CSTSNSGQTRESYEQYF
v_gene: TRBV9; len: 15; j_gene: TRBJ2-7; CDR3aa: CASSAGGQTNYEQYF
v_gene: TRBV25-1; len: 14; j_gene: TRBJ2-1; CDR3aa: CASSAEGSYNEQFF
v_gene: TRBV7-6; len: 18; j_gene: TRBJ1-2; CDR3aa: CASNLGPGQGSHFDGYTF
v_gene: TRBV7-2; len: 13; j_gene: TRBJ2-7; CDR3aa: CASSLGTQREQYF
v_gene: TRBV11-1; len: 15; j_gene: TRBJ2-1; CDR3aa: CASSLGRENYNEQFF
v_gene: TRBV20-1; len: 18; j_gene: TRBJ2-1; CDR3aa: CSAPGLAGGPWSYNEQFF
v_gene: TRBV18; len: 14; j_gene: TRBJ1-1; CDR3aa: CASSLDRADRRAFF